Listed below are T cell receptor beta chains from one sample, sequenced in a study of T-cell memory formation after mild COVID-19. TCRdb called the 5' RACE reads again in MiXCR, with one record for every CDR3 protein. Among about 560,000 distinct CDR3 sequences listed, roughly 18% were seen once. The sample consisted of PBMCs or a T cell subset sorted from them (not recorded which). Every receptor here comes from an adult woman who had mild COVID-19 (a few samples of this study predate the infection). Cell type and time point are not known. Both conserved end residues are part of each CDR3. The order of the fields is CDR3 DNA, CDR3 protein, J gene, D gene, V gene, clone size, CDR3 length. A D gene is named only where the DNA matches it firmly. Some rows have no size entry. The others give once, few or many, or a class for an expanded clone.

DNA: TGCGCCAGCAGCTCCGGCGGGGCACAGGCCTACGAGCAGTACTTC
CDR3: CASSSGGAQAYEQYF
J: TRBJ2-7
D: -
V: TRBV5-1
size: -
length: 15

DNA: TGCAGCGTACGTCCGACGGGAAACACCATATATTTT
CDR3: CSVRPTGNTIYF
J: TRBJ1-3
D: -
V: TRBV29-1
size: few
length: 12

DNA: TGTGCCAGAGTGGGGGAGTACACAGATACGCAGTATTTT
CDR3: CARVGEYTDTQYF
J: TRBJ2-3
D: -
V: TRBV12-3/TRBV12-4
size: few
length: 13

DNA: TGTGCCAGCAGTGCAAGGATACTTCCGAACTACAATGAGCAGTTCTTC
CDR3: CASSARILPNYNEQFF
J: TRBJ2-1
D: -
V: TRBV6-4
size: few
length: 16

DNA: TGCGCCAGCAGCCAAAACACCGCCGGGACAGGACTCTACGAGCAGTACTTC
CDR3: CASSQNTAGTGLYEQYF
J: TRBJ2-7
D: TRBD1
V: TRBV4-1
size: few
length: 17

DNA: TGTGCCAGCAGTTCAGGGCCCAGGACCAATGAGCAGTTCTTC
CDR3: CASSSGPRTNEQFF
J: TRBJ2-1
D: -
V: TRBV7-2
size: few
length: 14

DNA: TGTGCCAGCAGCCTCGGGGGTCCGAATGGGAATGAGCAGTTCTTC
CDR3: CASSLGGPNGNEQFF
J: TRBJ2-1
D: -
V: TRBV7-9
size: -
length: 15

DNA: TGTGCCAGCAGATCCTCGTCCGGGGCCAACGTCCTGACTTTC
CDR3: CASRSSSGANVLTF
J: TRBJ2-6
D: -
V: TRBV12-3/TRBV12-4
size: -
length: 14

DNA: TGTGCCAGCAGCTTAGATTCGAAACACCCTTCGGAGCTGTTTTTT
CDR3: CASSLDSKHPSELFF
J: TRBJ2-2
D: -
V: TRBV13
size: -
length: 15

DNA: TGTGCCAGTAGTATACGGGGGGACAGGGCTCAGCCCCAGCATTTT
CDR3: CASSIRGDRAQPQHF
J: TRBJ1-5
D: TRBD1
V: TRBV19
size: few
length: 15

DNA: TGTGCCAGCAGTTACTCCAGGGGAAATTCACCCCTCCACTTT
CDR3: CASSYSRGNSPLHF
J: TRBJ1-6
D: -
V: TRBV6-2/TRBV6-3
size: -
length: 14

DNA: TGCGCCAGCAGCTTAGGCCCGACAGGGAGGGAGACCCAGTACTTC
CDR3: CASSLGPTGRETQYF
J: TRBJ2-5
D: -
V: TRBV5-1
size: -
length: 15

DNA: TGTGCCAGCAGCCTCCAGGGGGGAGGCCAAGAGACCCAGTACTTC
CDR3: CASSLQGGGQETQYF
J: TRBJ2-5
D: -
V: TRBV5-5
size: -
length: 15

DNA: TGTGCCAGCGGGTGTTGGGAGCGGGTGGATCCCTCCTACAATGAGCAGTTCTTC
CDR3: CASGCWERVDPSYNEQFF
J: TRBJ2-1
D: -
V: TRBV7-3
size: -
length: 18

DNA: TGTGCCAGCAGCCCCGGTTTTCTACACGATGGCACAGATACGCAGTATTTT
CDR3: CASSPGFLHDGTDTQYF
J: TRBJ2-3
D: -
V: TRBV7-9
size: -
length: 17

DNA: TGCGCCAGCAGCCTGGGTAGTTCGAGCACCGGGGAGCTGTTTTTT
CDR3: CASSLGSSSTGELFF
J: TRBJ2-2
D: -
V: TRBV4-1
size: -
length: 15

DNA: TGCAGTGCTAGGGACTTGAGCTCCTACAATGAGCAGTTCTTC
CDR3: CSARDLSSYNEQFF
J: TRBJ2-1
D: -
V: TRBV20-1
size: few
length: 14

DNA: TGTGCCAGCAGCCAACTAGCGGGGCCGGGGGAGCAGTTCTTC
CDR3: CASSQLAGPGEQFF
J: TRBJ2-1
D: TRBD2
V: TRBV3-1
size: once
length: 14

DNA: TGTGCCAGCAGCCCCTGGGACCCACGCTGGAACACTGAAGCTTTCTTT
CDR3: CASSPWDPRWNTEAFF
J: TRBJ1-1
D: -
V: TRBV7-9
size: many
length: 16

DNA: TGCAGCGTTGGGAGCGGGATCAGCACAGATACGCAGTATTTT
CDR3: CSVGSGISTDTQYF
J: TRBJ2-3
D: TRBD2
V: TRBV29-1
size: few
length: 14

DNA: TGTGCCAGCAGCCACATCGTCTTGTCGAACACTGAAGCTTTCTTT
CDR3: CASSHIVLSNTEAFF
J: TRBJ1-1
D: -
V: TRBV11-2
size: -
length: 15

DNA: TGTGCCAGCAGTTCAACAAGCGGGAGGGCGAACACCGGGGAGCTGTTTTTT
CDR3: CASSSTSGRANTGELFF
J: TRBJ2-2
D: TRBD2
V: TRBV27
size: -
length: 17

DNA: TGCGCCAGCAGCCAGGACAACTGGGATGAGCAGTTCTTC
CDR3: CASSQDNWDEQFF
J: TRBJ2-1
D: -
V: TRBV4-1
size: -
length: 13

DNA: TGCAGCGTTGAATGGATGACGGGACAGGGAAACACCATATATTTT
CDR3: CSVEWMTGQGNTIYF
J: TRBJ1-3
D: TRBD1
V: TRBV29-1
size: few
length: 15

DNA: TGTGCCAGCACCGGGGGTGACTACCCCCCCACAGATACGCAGTATTTT
CDR3: CASTGGDYPPTDTQYF
J: TRBJ2-3
D: -
V: TRBV2
size: -
length: 16

DNA: TGTGCCAGCTCACCACCGGGTAGCTTTACCCACGAGCAGTACTTC
CDR3: CASSPPGSFTHEQYF
J: TRBJ2-7
D: -
V: TRBV18
size: -
length: 15

DNA: TGCGCCAGCAGCCAGTTAACCGGCGTACAGAACACTGAAGCTTTCTTT
CDR3: CASSQLTGVQNTEAFF
J: TRBJ1-1
D: -
V: TRBV4-3
size: -
length: 16

DNA: TGTGCCAGCAGCTTAAGGCAGTACCACGAGCAGTACTTC
CDR3: CASSLRQYHEQYF
J: TRBJ2-7
D: -
V: TRBV11-2
size: -
length: 13

DNA: TGTGCCAGCAGGGACCAGGCTAGGGGCTACACCTTC
CDR3: CASRDQARGYTF
J: TRBJ1-2
D: -
V: TRBV5-6
size: few
length: 12

DNA: TGTGCCAGCAGGAGTGGTTCTTTAAACATTCAGTACTTC
CDR3: CASRSGSLNIQYF
J: TRBJ2-4
D: -
V: TRBV6-6
size: -
length: 13

DNA: TGTGCCAGTAGTACGGCGGACAGGGGATCCTACGAGCAGTACTTC
CDR3: CASSTADRGSYEQYF
J: TRBJ2-7
D: TRBD1
V: TRBV19
size: -
length: 15

DNA: TGCAGTGCTAGAGAGGGGTGGAGTGGGGACAGGGTCACTTTCTACAATGAGCAGTTCTTC
CDR3: CSAREGWSGDRVTFYNEQFF
J: TRBJ2-1
D: TRBD1
V: TRBV20-1
size: -
length: 20

DNA: TGTGCCAGCAGTCTCCACCATATTATGGACACTGAAGCTTTCTTT
CDR3: CASSLHHIMDTEAFF
J: TRBJ1-1
D: -
V: TRBV6-2/TRBV6-3
size: -
length: 15

DNA: TGTGCCAGCAGCTTAGGGGCCCGGGACAGGGGGCCGGGAAGAGATGAGCAGTTCTTC
CDR3: CASSLGARDRGPGRDEQFF
J: TRBJ2-1
D: TRBD1
V: TRBV7-2
size: -
length: 19

DNA: TGCGCCAGCAGCTTGACTGGACCTTATAGCAATCAGCCCCAGCATTTT
CDR3: CASSLTGPYSNQPQHF
J: TRBJ1-5
D: -
V: TRBV5-1
size: few
length: 16

DNA: TGTGCCAGCAGTGCCGGGACTGTAACTCAGCCCCAGCATTTT
CDR3: CASSAGTVTQPQHF
J: TRBJ1-5
D: -
V: TRBV6-1
size: -
length: 14

DNA: TGTGCCAGCAGTCGACATCAAGATTCCGAGCAGTACTTC
CDR3: CASSRHQDSEQYF
J: TRBJ2-7
D: -
V: TRBV6-4
size: few
length: 13

DNA: TGTGCCACCAGCAGAGTTGCGGGAGCTGGCGAGCAGTACTTC
CDR3: CATSRVAGAGEQYF
J: TRBJ2-7
D: TRBD2
V: TRBV15
size: few
length: 14

DNA: TGTGCCAGCAGCTCCGGGACAGACTACAATGAGCAGTTCTTC
CDR3: CASSSGTDYNEQFF
J: TRBJ2-1
D: TRBD1
V: TRBV7-9
size: few
length: 14

DNA: TGCAGTGCTAGAGGGGGACCGGGACCACGAAAGTCGGACACCGGGGAGCTGTTTTTT
CDR3: CSARGGPGPRKSDTGELFF
J: TRBJ2-2
D: -
V: TRBV20-1
size: few
length: 19

DNA: TGTGCCAGCAGCCCGACCTGGACTAGCGGGGGTTGGGGTTTCTACGAGCAGTACTTC
CDR3: CASSPTWTSGGWGFYEQYF
J: TRBJ2-7
D: TRBD2
V: TRBV7-9
size: few
length: 19

DNA: TGTGCCAGCAGTGAAAGGCGAGGGGGCGCCTCCTATAATTCACCCCTCCACTTT
CDR3: CASSERRGGASYNSPLHF
J: TRBJ1-6
D: TRBD1
V: TRBV2
size: few
length: 18

DNA: TGTGCCAGCAGTGTTCTGTCCAGCATCAATGGTAATTCACCCCTCCACTTT
CDR3: CASSVLSSINGNSPLHF
J: TRBJ1-6
D: -
V: TRBV6-2/TRBV6-3
size: -
length: 17

DNA: TGTGCCAGCAGCGGCGGGCCTCAGGGTTACGGTGAAGCTTTCTTT
CDR3: CASSGGPQGYGEAFF
J: TRBJ1-1
D: -
V: TRBV9
size: -
length: 15

DNA: TGTGCCAGCACCCCACTCTCAGGGGGCAAAGAGACCCAGTACTTC
CDR3: CASTPLSGGKETQYF
J: TRBJ2-5
D: TRBD1
V: TRBV6-5
size: few
length: 15

DNA: TGTGCCACCAGCAGAGTTCTAGATATCCTTAAGACCCAGTACTTC
CDR3: CATSRVLDILKTQYF
J: TRBJ2-5
D: -
V: TRBV15
size: few
length: 15

DNA: TGTGCCAGCAGTGATCAGTGGCTAGCGGGGGCCTACGAGCAGTACTTC
CDR3: CASSDQWLAGAYEQYF
J: TRBJ2-7
D: TRBD2
V: TRBV6-1
size: -
length: 16

DNA: TGTGCCAGCAGTTTATCCGTACTAGCGGGAGCCAATGAGCAGTTCTTC
CDR3: CASSLSVLAGANEQFF
J: TRBJ2-1
D: TRBD2
V: TRBV27
size: -
length: 16